The next 5 T cell receptor beta chains were all read from a single sample in a study of blood T cell repertoires in COVID-19. Data came from immunoSEQ multiplex PCR; TCRdb stores just in-frame clones and leaves some out. The sample lists about 300,000 clones, 85% occurring once. The sequencing sample was made of PBMCs or T cells enriched from blood (not recorded which). The receptors originated from a woman aged 45 to 65 who had recovered from COVID-19.

The CDR3 sequence is CASSPPVRAADTQYF. CDR3 DNA: TGTGCCAGCTCACCACCGGTCAGGGCGGCAGATACGCAGTATTTT. The chain joins TRBV18 to TRBJ2-3; maybe TRBD1 (5 bases). This CDR3 has 15 amino acids. Germline-derived CDR1 and CDR2 are KGHSH and LQKENI. Trimming left V 0 bases short and J 4 bases short, with 11 bases between.

The genes are TRBV7-9 and TRBJ1-1; D gene uncertain. V lost 5 bases to trimming and J lost 0 bases, with 4 bases between them. CDR3 size: 12 residues. The germline V gene has CDR1 SEHNR and CDR2 FQNEAQ (reference sequence). The CDR3 spells CASSIMNTEAFF. DNA for the CDR3: TGTGCCAGCAGCATCATGAACACTGAAGCTTTCTTT.

In its sample, this clone was seen once. This chain links TRBV30 with TRBJ1-6, with D possibly being TRBD1 (6 bases). V was clipped by 2 bases and J by 10 bases, with 12 bases between them. Germline CDR1 reads GTSNPN; CDR2 reads SVGIG (reference sequence). This CDR3 comprises 13 residues. CDR3 loop: CAWSYGTRSPLHF. CDR3 coding DNA: TGTGCCTGGAGTTACGGGACAAGGTCACCCCTCCACTTT.

The genes are TRBV5-1 and TRBJ2-5, with 9 bases lining up with TRBD2. V lost 0 bases, J lost 4 bases, and 4 bases stayed unmatched. Germline lookup yields CDR1 SGHRS and CDR2 YFSETQ. The CDR3 loop spans 15 amino acids. CDR3 in amino acids: CASSLGLAVTETQYF. As DNA, the CDR3 is TGCGCCAGCAGCTTGGGACTAGCGGTTACAGAGACCCAGTACTTC.

CDR3: CASSSRPLDRGPSYEQYF. CDR3 DNA: TGTGCCAGCAGCTCCAGGCCTTTGGACAGGGGGCCCTCCTACGAGCAGTACTTC. The rearrangement joins TRBV7-2 to TRBJ2-7; TRBD1 agrees at 11 bases. With 4 bases clipped from V and 0 bases from J, the junction kept 11 bases outside the gene matches. Germline V gene sequence: CDR1 SGHTA, CDR2 FQGNSA. The CDR3 totals 18 residues.